Shown below are 24 T cell receptor beta chains from a single sample sequenced in a study of T cell repertoires in cytomegalovirus infection. TCRdb re-called the reads through MiXCR, storing one row per CDR3 protein. The profile shows tens of thousands of distinct CDR3 sequences, more than 3% of them singletons. Sequencing input: PBMCs. The receptor source for this set is a human donor in good health (CMV status not recorded). Some clones in this sample may be carry-over from other donors' samples.

This clonotype was counted many times. V is TRBV7-2 and J is TRBJ2-1; D possibly matches TRBD1 or TRBD2 (6 bases each). The CDR3 sequence is 14 residues long. In germline, CDR1 is SGHTA, CDR2 FQGNSA. Trimming stripped 1 base from V and 9 bases from J, with 13 bases between. CDR3: CASSLDSGGGEQFF. DNA for the CDR3: TGTGCCAGCAGCTTAGATTCCGGGGGCGGTGAGCAGTTCTTC.

This clonotype was found many times. J is TRBJ2-7 and V is TRBV29-1; D remains unclear. The CDR3 loop spans 12 amino acids. CDR1 is SQVTM, CDR2 ANQGSEA, per germline. Deletions cut 0 bases from V and 10 bases from J, with 13 bases between. The CDR3 bases are TGCAGCGTTGAAGAGGGAACAGATCGACAGTACTTC. It yields the protein CSVEEGTDRQYF.

This clonotype was picked up many times. The chain uses TRBV7-8 and TRBJ2-5; 10 nucleotides line up with TRBD2. The CDR3 runs 17 residues. V gave up 1 base and J gave up 5 bases; unmatched junction bases: 10. From germline, CDR1 is SGHVS and CDR2 FQNEAQ. CDR3 sequence (DNA): TGTGCCAGCAGCTTAGGGCTAGCGGGAGTGGCAATGGAGACCCAGTACTTC. Encoded protein: CASSLGLAGVAMETQYF.

This clonotype was recorded at least ten times. The gene calls are TRBV7-2 and TRBJ1-6; 11 nucleotides match TRBD1. The CDR3 is made up of 14 amino acids. Germline V CDR1 and CDR2: SGHTA, FQGNSA. V lost 4 bases and J lost 14; bases outside the gene matches: 7. CDR3 amino acids: CASSYRDRGITLHF. The CDR3, as DNA: TGTGCCAGCAGCTACCGGGACAGGGGGATTACCCTCCACTTT.

In this sample, this clonotype turned up many times. The gene calls are TRBV7-8 and TRBJ2-7, with D possibly being TRBD1 (6 bases). Germline CDR1 is SGHVS and CDR2 is FQNEAQ. This CDR3 is 14 amino acids long. Trimming removed 3 bases at V and 7 bases at J, with 16 bases between. This chain's CDR3 is CASSLAGNREEQYV. CDR3 DNA sequence: TGTGCCAGCAGCTTGGCAGGGAACAGGGAGGAGCAGTACGTC.

This clonotype was seen only a few times. The chain joins TRBV6-2 or TRBV6-3 to TRBJ2-1, with 8 positions matching TRBD1. V shed 6 bases, J shed 9 bases, and the junction held 7 bases outside the gene matches. This CDR3 is 13 amino acids long. Germline V gives CDR1 MNHEY, CDR2 SVGEGT. CDR3 coding DNA: TGTGCCAGCAGCCAGGACAGGGTCAGTGAGCAGTTCTTC. Amino acid sequence: CASSQDRVSEQFF.

This clonotype has at least ten counts. V usage is TRBV19 and J usage is TRBJ2-3; 8 nucleotides agree with TRBD2. Unmatched junction bases numbered 9, after V lost 5 bases and J lost 5 bases. The CDR3 runs to 15 residues. Germline assignment: CDR1 LNHDA and CDR2 SQIVND (reference sequence). CDR3 nucleotide sequence: TGTGCCAGTAGTCATCCCAGCGGGAGTGGAGATACGCAGTATTTT. It translates to CASSHPSGSGDTQYF.

The chain has TRBV7-9 and TRBJ1-4; tentative D call: TRBD1 (6 bases). Germline CDR1 reads SEHNR; CDR2 reads FQNEAQ (reference sequence). This CDR3 contains 16 residues. The V gene lost 6 bases and the J gene lost 0 bases, with 14 bases spanning the gap. The CDR3 reads CASSSGQWATNEKLFF. The CDR3 DNA sequence: TGTGCCAGCAGTTCAGGACAGTGGGCAACTAATGAAAAACTGTTTTTT.

This clonotype was seen ten or more times. The chain joins TRBV7-2 to TRBJ2-5; 12 nucleotides align to TRBD2. CDR1 and CDR2 (germline): SGHTA, FQGNSA. J was trimmed by 5 bases and V by 4 bases; bases with no gene match: 5. This CDR3 region has 15 residues. CDR3 residues: CASSSWTSGIETQYF. The CDR3 DNA reads as TGTGCCAGCAGCTCCTGGACTAGCGGGATCGAGACCCAGTACTTC.

This clonotype was seen many times. The chain carries TRBV7-2 and TRBJ2-1; TRBD2 matches 7 bases. J lost 10 bases, V lost 1 base, and 7 bases had no gene match. Germline assignment: CDR1 SGHTA and CDR2 FQGNSA. This CDR3 region has 14 residues. CDR3 sequence: CASSLGFRSGEQFF. The CDR3 DNA reads as TGTGCCAGCAGCTTAGGGTTCCGTAGCGGGGAGCAGTTCTTC.

This clonotype was recorded many times. V usage is TRBV29-1 and J usage is TRBJ2-2; the D gene is possibly TRBD1 (5 bases). The CDR3 loop spans 14 amino acids. The germline V gene encodes CDR1 SQVTM and CDR2 ANQGSEA. V was pared by 6 bases and J by 2 bases, with 13 bases between. The chain's CDR3 is CSVARVGNTGELFF. CDR3 DNA sequence: TGCAGCGTGGCCAGGGTTGGTAACACCGGGGAGCTGTTTTTT.

This clonotype was observed many times. CDR3 sequence reads: CAISGGPGTPARGYTF. The CDR3 coding sequence is TGTGCCATCTCTGGGGGCCCCGGGACACCGGCCCGGGGCTACACCTTC. The chain carries TRBV10-3 and TRBJ1-2; D perhaps matches TRBD1 (6 bases). The CDR3 covers 16 residues. The ends were cut back, 8 bases at V and 8 bases at J, with 27 bases in the middle. Germline V CDR1 and CDR2: ENHRY, SYGVKD.

In its sample, this clonotype was seen many times. The chain has TRBV5-1 and TRBJ2-4, with a possible D match to TRBD1 (5 bases). This CDR3 is built from 13 residues. V shed 0 bases and J shed 4 bases, with 5 bases lying between them. In germline, CDR1 is SGHRS, CDR2 YFSETQ. The DNA of the CDR3 is TGCGCCAGCAGCTTGGGACAGAAAAACATTCAGTACTTC. Translated: CASSLGQKNIQYF. Combining the CDR3 with reference TRBV5-1 and TRBJ2-4 gives the whole variable domain KAGVTQTPRYLIKTRGQQVTLSCSPISGHRSVSWYQQTPGQGLQFLFEYFSETQRNKGNFPGRFSGRQFSNSRSEMNVSTLELGDSALYLCASSLGQKNIQYFGAGTRLSVL.

This clonotype was counted ten times or more. In nucleotides, the CDR3 is TGTGCCAGCAGCCAAGAACCCGGGGGTGACACTGAAGCTTTCTTT. Translated: CASSQEPGGDTEAFF. V usage is TRBV14 and J usage is TRBJ1-1; tentatively, D is TRBD1 (5 bases). Deletions cut 0 bases from V and 3 bases from J, with 11 bases between. The germline V gene encodes CDR1 SGHDN and CDR2 FVKESK. CDR3 size: 15 residues.

This clonotype has ten or more counts. The chain employs TRBV7-2 and TRBJ2-5; D not resolved. V was clipped by 1 base and J by 6 bases, with 12 bases between them. The germline V gene encodes CDR1 SGHTA and CDR2 FQGNSA. This CDR3 is built from 14 residues. CDR3 region: CASSLDSVRKTQYF. For the CDR3, the DNA is TGTGCCAGCAGCTTAGACAGTGTGAGGAAGACCCAGTACTTC. Full variable domain (outside the CDR3, taken from reference TRBV7-2 and TRBJ2-5): GAGVSQSPSNKVTEKGKDVELRCDPISGHTALYWYRQSLGQGLEFLIYFQGNSAPDKSGLPSDRFSAERTGGSVSTLTIQRTQQEDSAVYLCASSLDSVRKTQYFGPGTRLLVL.

At least ten counts were recorded for this clonotype. The rearrangement joins TRBV28 to TRBJ1-1; 8 bases are a match to TRBD1. V lost 4 bases and J lost 10; bases outside the gene matches: 8. There are 13 residues in the CDR3. The germline V gene encodes CDR1 MDHEN and CDR2 SYDVKM. Here the CDR3 DNA reads TGTGCCAGCAGTTCCTCGGACAGGGTTGGAGCTTTCTTT. Translated: CASSSSDRVGAFF.

DNA for the CDR3: TGTGCCATTTCGGAGGGGTACGAGCAGTACTTC. Translation gives CAISEGYEQYF. V and J are TRBV15 and TRBJ2-7; possible D gene TRBD2, 6 bases. V lost 10 bases, J lost 4 bases, and 11 bases lay in between. CDR3 length: 11 residues. Germline-derived CDR1 and CDR2 are LNHNV and YYDKDF (reference sequence).

This clonotype was found many times. This chain joins TRBV7-8 and TRBJ2-5; a weak D match, TRBD1 (6 bases). CDR1 is SGHVS, CDR2 FQNEAQ, per germline. V was clipped by 1 base and J by 5 bases, with 14 bases between them. The CDR3 is 15 residues long. The CDR3 sequence is CASSLGTTGMETQYF. CDR3 bases: TGTGCCAGCAGCTTAGGTACTACAGGGATGGAGACCCAGTACTTC.

There are many counts of this clonotype. This chain connects TRBV7-6 to TRBJ2-3; weak D call: TRBD1 (6 bases). This CDR3 contains 15 residues. Germline assignment: CDR1 SGHVS and CDR2 FNYEAQ. Trimming removed 0 bases at V and 3 bases at J, with 10 bases between. This CDR3 is CASSLAQGFTDTQYF. The DNA for the CDR3 is TGTGCCAGCAGCTTAGCACAGGGATTTACAGATACGCAGTATTTT.

This clonotype was seen at least ten times. The chain uses TRBV7-8 and TRBJ2-7; 9 nucleotides match TRBD1. Per germline, CDR1 SGHVS and CDR2 FQNEAQ. Trimming cost V 4 bases and J 4 bases; bases outside gene matches: 11. There are 16 residues in the CDR3. CDR3 DNA: TGTGCCAGCAGCTCGCCCTCCGGGACAGGGCCGTACGAGCAGTACTTC. This translates into CASSSPSGTGPYEQYF.

The sample holds many counts of this clonotype. One junction end does not reproduce the germline sequence, and a read error may be involved. The CDR3 reads CASSLVNGLGETQYF. CDR3 nucleotides: TGTGCTAGCAGCTTAGTAAATGGGTTAGGGGAGACCCAGTACTTC. The chain recombines TRBV7-7 with TRBJ2-5; D call uncertain. Germline values: CDR1 SSHAT, CDR2 FNYEAQ (reference sequence). The CDR3 is 15 amino acids.

This clonotype was detected many times. V usage is TRBV7-8 and J usage is TRBJ1-2; no definite D call. The CDR3 covers 13 residues. Germline V gene sequence: CDR1 SGHVS, CDR2 FQNEAQ. The ends were cut back, 4 bases at V and 7 bases at J, with 13 bases in the middle. DNA of the CDR3: TGTGCCAGCAGCTCAGCGGCAAAGGGTGGCTACACCTTC. It specifies CASSSAAKGGYTF. Supplemented by reference TRBV7-8 and TRBJ1-2, the full variable domain reads GAGVSQSPRYKVAKRGQDVALRCDPISGHVSLFWYQQALGQGPEFLTYFQNEAQLDKSGLPSDRFFAERPEGSVSTLKIQRTQQEDSAVYLCASSSAAKGGYTFGSGTRLTVV.

This clonotype was seen many times. The CDR3 DNA sequence: TGTGCCAGCAGTTTAAGGGGGACGGGTAGCACTGAAGCTTTCTTT. Translated, it gives CASSLRGTGSTEAFF. The chain couples TRBV28 to TRBJ1-1, with D perhaps matching TRBD1 (6 bases). With 2 bases removed from V and 4 bases from J, the gap between germline ends came to 14 bases. Germline values: CDR1 MDHEN, CDR2 SYDVKM. This CDR3 is built from 15 residues.

This clonotype has a count of ten or more. The chain recombines TRBV25-1 with TRBJ1-6, with TRBD1 matching over 8 bases. CDR1 and CDR2 from the germline V gene are MGHDK and SYGVNS. Germline trimming cut 4 bases from V and 10 bases from J; bases unmatched to any gene: 9. The CDR3 contains 15 residues. CDR3 region: CASSAPGRGQSPLHF. The CDR3 nucleotides read TGTGCCAGCAGTGCCCCGGGCAGGGGGCAATCACCCCTCCACTTT.